Following are 13 T cell receptor beta chains from one sample sequenced in a study of cytomegalovirus exposure and HLA in healthy donors. Primers for the PCR totalled 60 Vbeta and 13 Jbeta. The repertoire was sequenced with immunoSEQ multiplex PCR; TCRdb's copy has only in-frame clones and lacks some. The table includes 200,000 to 250,000 clones, roughly 84% detected once. The sequencing input was PBMCs. Source of these receptors: a human donor in good health.

The chain couples TRBV6-1 to TRBJ2-7; D perhaps matches TRBD1 (6 bases). Trimming removed 2 bases from V and 12 bases from J, with 14 bases in between. The CDR3 totals 12 residues. Germline V lookup: CDR1 MNHNS, CDR2 SASEGT. The CDR3 sequence: CASSESGAPAYF. In DNA, the CDR3 is TGTGCCAGCAGTGAATCAGGGGCCCCAGCGTACTTC.

The chain carries TRBV7-3 and TRBJ2-1, with a possible D match to TRBD1 (6 bases). Deletions cut 5 bases from V and 0 bases from J, with 14 bases between. The germline V gene has CDR1 SGHTA and CDR2 FQGTGA. This CDR3 has 16 residues. CDR3 DNA: TGTGCCAGCAGCCCGCAAGGACAGAGCTCCTACAATGAGCAGTTCTTC. Protein: CASSPQGQSSYNEQFF. Looking up the rest from reference TRBV7-3 and TRBJ2-1 gives the full variable domain: GAGVSQTPSNKVTEKGKYVELRCDPISGHTALYWYRQSLGQGPEFLIYFQGTGAADDSGLPNDRFFAVRPEGSVSTLKIQRTERGDSAVYLCASSPQGQSSYNEQFFGPGTRLTVL.

The V call is TRBV2, the J call TRBJ2-7; D gene uncertain. The CDR3 is 13 residues long. The V end lost 11 bases, the J end lost 6 bases, and 20 bases lay between the germline ends. The germline gives CDR1 SNHLY, CDR2 FYNNEI. Written as DNA, the CDR3 is TGTGCCTCTCAGGTCGGCTCGCGAGTCGAGCAGTACTTC. Amino acid sequence: CASQVGSRVEQYF.

The chain employs TRBV18 and TRBJ1-2; 7 bases are shared with TRBD1. The CDR3 is 13 amino acids. The V and J ends lost 1 base and 7 bases, in that order; junction bases with no gene match: 3. Germline loops: CDR1 KGHSH, CDR2 LQKENI. This CDR3 reads CASSPQGAAGYTF. The CDR3 DNA follows: TGTGCCAGCTCACCACAGGGGGCCGCTGGCTACACCTTC. Complete variable domain (other parts from reference TRBV18 and TRBJ1-2): NAGVMQNPRHLVRRRGQEARLRCSPMKGHSHVYWYRQLPEEGLKFMVYLQKENIIDESGMPKERFSAEFPKEGPSILRIQQVVRGDSAAYFCASSPQGAAGYTFGSGTRLTVV.

J is TRBJ2-1 and V is TRBV7-9; 8 bases align to TRBD1. The germline V gene has CDR1 SEHNR and CDR2 FQNEAQ (reference sequence). V was clipped by 2 bases and J by 2 bases; unmatched bases: 5. The CDR3 is 16 amino acids. The CDR3 here is CASSLMGQVPYNEQFF. The CDR3 DNA reads as TGTGCCAGCAGCTTAATGGGACAGGTACCCTACAATGAGCAGTTCTTC. The variable domain in full, with the rest retrieved from reference TRBV7-9 and TRBJ2-1, is DTGVSQNPRHKITKRGQNVTFRCDPISEHNRLYWYRQTLGQGPEFLTYFQNEAQLEKSRLLSDRFSAERPKGSFSTLEIQRTEQGDSAMYLCASSLMGQVPYNEQFFGPGTRLTVL.

V is TRBV4-1 and J is TRBJ2-1; no clear D. Trimming took 5 bases from V and 3 from J, leaving 8 bases between them. The CDR3 is made up of 13 amino acids. Germline assignment: CDR1 MGHRA and CDR2 YSYEKL. In DNA, the CDR3 is TGCGCCAGCAGCTCGCGGTACTACAATGAGCAGTTCTTC. Its translation: CASSSRYYNEQFF.

The chain combines TRBV19 with TRBJ1-4; TRBD1 matches at 8 bases. Germline V gives CDR1 LNHDA, CDR2 SQIVND (reference sequence). CDR3 length: 14 residues. V was pared by 6 bases and J by 6 bases, with 6 bases of the junction left unmatched. The CDR3 DNA reads as TGTGCCAGTAGCGACAGGGGTACGGATGAAAAACTGTTTTTT. Amino acid sequence: CASSDRGTDEKLFF.

In DNA, the CDR3 is TGTGCCAGCAGCTTGGTCCCAGGGGTGAGGGAGCAGTACTTC. It yields the protein CASSLVPGVREQYF. This rearrangement joins TRBV5-6 to TRBJ2-7; a weak D match, TRBD1 (6 bases). Germline CDR1 is SGHDT and CDR2 is YYEEEE. Between the trimmed V and J ends, which lost 0 bases and 7 bases, there was a span of 14 bases. This CDR3 comprises 14 residues.

V is TRBV4-1 and J is TRBJ1-4; TRBD1 agrees at 11 bases. Germline CDR1 and CDR2: MGHRA and YSYEKL. The trim removed 4 bases at V and 6 bases at J, leaving 1 base unmatched. The CDR3 runs to 14 residues. Here the CDR3 reads CASSLGQGDEKLFF. The CDR3 nucleotides are TGCGCCAGCAGCCTGGGACAGGGGGATGAAAAACTGTTTTTT.

This rearrangement joins TRBV7-9 to TRBJ2-6; 8 bases line up with TRBD2. Looked up from germline, CDR1 is SEHNR and CDR2 is FQNEAQ (reference sequence). The CDR3 runs 18 residues. Trimming cost V 5 bases and J 4 bases; bases outside gene matches: 13. DNA of the CDR3: TGTGCCAGCAGCCCGGGGGCCAGCGGGAGTGCAGGGGCCAACGTCCTGACTTTC. It yields the protein CASSPGASGSAGANVLTF. Based on the CDR3 plus reference TRBV7-9 and TRBJ2-6, the full variable domain is DTGVSQNPRHKITKRGQNVTFRCDPISEHNRLYWYRQTLGQGPEFLTYFQNEAQLEKSRLLSDRFSAERPKGSFSTLEIQRTEQGDSAMYLCASSPGASGSAGANVLTFGAGSRLTVL.

The chain carries TRBV7-8 and TRBJ1-5; 8 positions agree with TRBD1. Germline trimming cut 3 bases from V and 4 bases from J; bases unmatched to any gene: 2. CDR1 and CDR2 (germline): SGHVS, FQNEAQ. The CDR3 runs 14 residues. CDR3 residues: CASSLGQANQPQHF. The CDR3 bases are TGTGCCAGCAGCTTGGGACAGGCTAATCAGCCCCAGCATTTT.

This rearrangement joins TRBV29-1 to TRBJ1-1, with 9 positions matching TRBD1. The CDR3 length is 13 residues. Germline V gene lookup returns CDR1 SQVTM and CDR2 ANQGSEA. V lost 6 bases, J lost 1 base, and 3 bases stayed unmatched. The CDR3 DNA is TGCAGCGTGGTGGGACAGGGGAACACTGAAGCTTTCTTT. This sequence encodes CSVVGQGNTEAFF.

This chain joins TRBV4-1 and TRBJ2-1; 13 bases line up with TRBD2. V shed 4 bases, J shed 12 bases, and the junction held 15 bases outside the gene matches. CDR3 size: 17 residues. From germline, CDR1 is MGHRA and CDR2 YSYEKL. CDR3 amino acids: CASSRVTSGRAEVRQFF. The CDR3 coding sequence is TGCGCCAGCAGCCGAGTTACTAGCGGGAGGGCCGAGGTGCGGCAGTTCTTC.